This TCR beta chain was captured by sequencing in a study of blood T cell repertoires in COVID-19. This table comes from immunoSEQ multiplex PCR, and its TCRdb copy is limited to in-frame clones, with some not included. The data hold about 130,000 clones, with roughly two thirds observed a single time. The germline gives CDR1 SGHDT, CDR2 YYEEEE. V lost 4 bases and J lost 5, with 12 bases in between. The CDR3 sequence is 13 residues long. The specimen was peripheral blood. The genes are TRBV5-6 and TRBJ2-5; D is unclear. The sequence was obtained from a woman in her seventies with acute or convalescent COVID-19. CDR3 loop: CASSITTVETQYF. The CDR3 nucleotides read TGTGCCAGCAGCATAACTACCGTGGAGACCCAGTACTTC.